This TCR beta chain was observed in a study of T-cell memory formation after mild COVID-19. Study findings and constraints: Clones contracting over day 15 to 85 were CD4/CD8 balanced, with later expanders leaning CD4+. Researchers report contracting CD4+ clones mostly in CM and EM, with CD8+ clones in EMRA. Some SARS-CoV-2-responding clones were already detected in memory before infection.

The 5'RACE method, run with constant-segment primers, produced TCR alpha and TCR beta cDNA libraries (carrying sample barcodes and UMIs). Via MiXCR, TCRdb re-called the 5' RACE reads, giving one row per CDR3 protein. The sample includes a few hundred thousand distinct CDR3 sequences, about 21% of them seen just once. This clonotype was counted a few times. Antigen: not known. From germline, CDR1 is DFQATT and CDR2 SNEGSKA (reference sequence). This CDR3 is 12 amino acids long. V lost 5 bases, J lost 4 bases, and 12 bases lay in between. The chain recombines TRBV20-1 with TRBJ2-7; D ambiguous. The TCR originated in an adult woman who had mild COVID-19 (a few samples of this study predate the infection). Cell type and time point are not known. Input material: PBMCs or a T cell subset sorted from them (not recorded which). For the CDR3, the DNA is TGCAGTGCTGGCCAGGCTCAATACGAGCAGTACTTC. The encoded protein is CSAGQAQYEQYF.